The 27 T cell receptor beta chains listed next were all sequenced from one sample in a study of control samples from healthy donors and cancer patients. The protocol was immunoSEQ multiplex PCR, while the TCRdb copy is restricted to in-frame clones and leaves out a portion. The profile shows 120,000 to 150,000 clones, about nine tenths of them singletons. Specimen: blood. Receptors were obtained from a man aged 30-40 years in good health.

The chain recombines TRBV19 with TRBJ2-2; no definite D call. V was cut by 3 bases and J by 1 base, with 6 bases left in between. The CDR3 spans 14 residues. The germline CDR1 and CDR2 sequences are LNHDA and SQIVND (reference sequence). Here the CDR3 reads CASSMGKNTGELFF. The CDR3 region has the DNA TGTGCCAGTAGTATGGGGAAGAACACCGGGGAGCTGTTTTTT. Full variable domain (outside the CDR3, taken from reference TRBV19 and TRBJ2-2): DGGITQSPKYLFRKEGQNVTLSCEQNLNHDAMYWYRQDPGQGLRLIYYSQIVNDFQKGDIAEGYSVSREKKESFPLTVTSAQKNPTAFYLCASSMGKNTGELFFGEGSRLTVL.

The chain's CDR3 is CASSRTGANTEAFF. The CDR3 nucleotides are TGTGCCAGCAGCAGGACAGGGGCAAACACTGAAGCTTTCTTT. The J gene is TRBJ1-1, the V gene TRBV11-3; the match to TRBD1 covers 9 bases. Germline-derived CDR1 and CDR2 are SGHNT and YENEEA. V dropped 5 bases and J dropped 2; count of bases not matched to a gene: 3. CDR3 size: 14 residues.

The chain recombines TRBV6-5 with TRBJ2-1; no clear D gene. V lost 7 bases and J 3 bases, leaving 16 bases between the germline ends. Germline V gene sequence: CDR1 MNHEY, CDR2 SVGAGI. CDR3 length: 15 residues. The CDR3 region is CASMNIASGYNEQFF. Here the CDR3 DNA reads TGTGCCAGCATGAACATAGCTTCAGGCTACAATGAGCAGTTCTTC.

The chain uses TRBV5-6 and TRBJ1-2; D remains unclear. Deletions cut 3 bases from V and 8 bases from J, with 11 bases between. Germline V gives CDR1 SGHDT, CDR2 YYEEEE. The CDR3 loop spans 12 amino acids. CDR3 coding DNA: TGTGCCAGCAGCTCCCAGCCTGGAGGCTACACCTTC. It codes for CASSSQPGGYTF. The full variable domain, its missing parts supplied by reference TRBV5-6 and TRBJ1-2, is DAGVTQSPTHLIKTRGQQVTLRCSPKSGHDTVSWYQQALGQGPQFIFQYYEEEERQRGNFPDRFSGHQFPNYSSELNVNALLLGDSALYLCASSSQPGGYTFGSGTRLTVV.

CDR3 DNA: TGTGCCAGCAGTTACTCGCGACAGGGCGGAAACACCATATATTTT. As protein: CASSYSRQGGNTIYF. The gene calls are TRBV6-5 and TRBJ1-3; TRBD1 aligns across 7 bases. Germline loops: CDR1 MNHEY, CDR2 SVGAGI. CDR3 length equals 15 residues. The junction had 3 bases not matched to a gene; V was cut back by 0 bases and J by 4 bases.

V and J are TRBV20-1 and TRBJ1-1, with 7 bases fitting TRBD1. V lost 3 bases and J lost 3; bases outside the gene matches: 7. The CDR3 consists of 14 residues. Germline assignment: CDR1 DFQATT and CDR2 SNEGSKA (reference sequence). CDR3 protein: CSASRQGGYTEAFF. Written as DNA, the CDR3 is TGCAGTGCTAGTAGACAGGGAGGGTACACTGAAGCTTTCTTT.

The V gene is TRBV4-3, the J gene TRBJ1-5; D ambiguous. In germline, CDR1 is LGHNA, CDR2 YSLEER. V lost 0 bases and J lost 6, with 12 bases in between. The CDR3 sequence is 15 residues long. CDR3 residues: CASSQDRTVGQPQHF. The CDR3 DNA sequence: TGCGCCAGCAGCCAAGATCGCACAGTCGGTCAGCCCCAGCATTTT.

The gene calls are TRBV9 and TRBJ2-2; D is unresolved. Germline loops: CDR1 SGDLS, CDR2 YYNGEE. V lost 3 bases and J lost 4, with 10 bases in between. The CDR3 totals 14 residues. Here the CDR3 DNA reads TGTGCCAGCAGCGCGAGCCCCCCCACCGGGGAGCTGTTTTTT. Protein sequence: CASSASPPTGELFF.

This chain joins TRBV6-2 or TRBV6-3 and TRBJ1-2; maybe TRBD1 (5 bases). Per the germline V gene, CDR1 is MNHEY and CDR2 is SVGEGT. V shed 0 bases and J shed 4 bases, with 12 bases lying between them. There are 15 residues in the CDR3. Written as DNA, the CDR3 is TGTGCCAGCAGTTACTCTTCCCAGGGCGTCTATGGCTACACCTTC. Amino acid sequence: CASSYSSQGVYGYTF.

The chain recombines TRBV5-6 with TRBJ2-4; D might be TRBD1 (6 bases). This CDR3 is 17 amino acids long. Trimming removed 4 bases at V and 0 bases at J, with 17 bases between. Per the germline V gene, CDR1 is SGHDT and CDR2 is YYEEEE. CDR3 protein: CASSREGGTIAKNIQYF. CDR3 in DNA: TGTGCCAGCAGCCGGGAAGGGGGTACGATAGCCAAAAACATTCAGTACTTC.

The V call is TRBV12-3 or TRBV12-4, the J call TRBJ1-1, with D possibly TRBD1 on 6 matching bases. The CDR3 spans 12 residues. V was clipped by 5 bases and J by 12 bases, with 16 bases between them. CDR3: CASSPPGVGPFF. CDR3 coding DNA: TGTGCCAGCAGTCCACCAGGGGTGGGGCCTTTCTTT.

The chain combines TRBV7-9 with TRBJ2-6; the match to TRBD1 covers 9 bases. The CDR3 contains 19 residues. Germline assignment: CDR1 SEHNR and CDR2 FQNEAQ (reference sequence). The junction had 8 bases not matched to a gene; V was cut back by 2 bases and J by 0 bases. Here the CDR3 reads CASSLRTGDDLSGANVLTF. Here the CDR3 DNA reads TGTGCCAGCAGCTTAAGGACAGGGGACGATCTCTCTGGGGCCAACGTCCTGACTTTC.

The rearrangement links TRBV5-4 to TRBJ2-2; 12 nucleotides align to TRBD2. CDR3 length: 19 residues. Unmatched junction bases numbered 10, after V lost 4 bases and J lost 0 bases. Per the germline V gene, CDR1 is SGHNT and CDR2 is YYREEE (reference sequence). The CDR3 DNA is TGTGCCAGCAGCAAACAACTAGCGGGGGGAAACTCGAACACCGGGGAGCTGTTTTTT. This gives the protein CASSKQLAGGNSNTGELFF.

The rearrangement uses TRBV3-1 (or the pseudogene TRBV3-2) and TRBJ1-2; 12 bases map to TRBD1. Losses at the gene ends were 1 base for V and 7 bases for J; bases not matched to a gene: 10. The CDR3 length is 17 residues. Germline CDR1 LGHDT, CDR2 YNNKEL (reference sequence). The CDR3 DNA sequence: TGTGCCAGCAGCCAAGTCTGGGACAGGGGGCCTCTGGGTGGCTACACCTTC. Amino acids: CASSQVWDRGPLGGYTF.

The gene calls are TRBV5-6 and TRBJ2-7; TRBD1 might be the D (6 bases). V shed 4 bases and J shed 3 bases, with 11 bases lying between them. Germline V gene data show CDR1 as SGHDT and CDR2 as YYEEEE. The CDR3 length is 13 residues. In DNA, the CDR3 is TGTGCCAGCAGCCTAACAGGGTTCTACGAGCAGTACTTC. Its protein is CASSLTGFYEQYF. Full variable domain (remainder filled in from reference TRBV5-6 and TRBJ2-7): DAGVTQSPTHLIKTRGQQVTLRCSPKSGHDTVSWYQQALGQGPQFIFQYYEEEERQRGNFPDRFSGHQFPNYSSELNVNALLLGDSALYLCASSLTGFYEQYFGPGTRLTVT.

The CDR3 protein is CASSEVSGRYDYSNQPQHF. As DNA, the CDR3 is TGTGCCAGCAGTGAAGTCTCTGGGCGCTACGATTATAGCAATCAGCCCCAGCATTTT. J is TRBJ1-5 and V is TRBV6-1; D is uncertain. V gave up 1 base and J gave up 0 bases, with 19 bases separating them. Germline V gene sequence: CDR1 MNHNS, CDR2 SASEGT. This CDR3 region has 19 residues.

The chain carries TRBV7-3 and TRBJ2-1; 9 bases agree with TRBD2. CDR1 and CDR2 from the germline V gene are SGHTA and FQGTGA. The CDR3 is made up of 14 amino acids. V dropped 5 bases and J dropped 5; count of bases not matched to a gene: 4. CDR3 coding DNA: TGTGCCAGCAGCCCTTCTAGCGGGAACAATGAGCAGTTCTTC. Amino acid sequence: CASSPSSGNNEQFF.

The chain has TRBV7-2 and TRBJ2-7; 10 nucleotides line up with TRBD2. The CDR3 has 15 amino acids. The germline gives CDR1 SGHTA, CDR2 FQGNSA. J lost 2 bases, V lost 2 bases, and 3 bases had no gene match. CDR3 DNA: TGTGCCAGCAGCTTATCAACTAGCGGGACCTACGAGCAGTACTTC. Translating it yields CASSLSTSGTYEQYF. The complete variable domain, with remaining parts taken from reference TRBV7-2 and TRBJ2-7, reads GAGVSQSPSNKVTEKGKDVELRCDPISGHTALYWYRQSLGQGLEFLIYFQGNSAPDKSGLPSDRFSAERTGGSVSTLTIQRTQQEDSAVYLCASSLSTSGTYEQYFGPGTRLTVT.

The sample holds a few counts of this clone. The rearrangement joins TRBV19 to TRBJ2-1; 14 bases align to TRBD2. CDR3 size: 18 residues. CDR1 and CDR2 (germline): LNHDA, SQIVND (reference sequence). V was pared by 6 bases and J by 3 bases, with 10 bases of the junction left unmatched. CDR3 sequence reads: CASSDDGLAGGLYNEQFF. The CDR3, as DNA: TGTGCCAGTAGCGACGACGGACTAGCGGGAGGTCTCTACAATGAGCAGTTCTTC.

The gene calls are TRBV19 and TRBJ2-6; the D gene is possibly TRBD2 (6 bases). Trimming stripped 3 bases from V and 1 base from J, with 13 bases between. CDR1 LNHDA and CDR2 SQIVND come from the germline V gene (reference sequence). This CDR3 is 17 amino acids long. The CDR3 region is CASSIEGLRSGANVLTF. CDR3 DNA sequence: TGTGCCAGTAGTATTGAGGGACTCCGATCTGGGGCCAACGTCCTGACTTTC.

The CDR3 here is CASSITGIDGELFF. CDR3 DNA sequence: TGTGCCAGCAGCATTACAGGGATAGACGGGGAGCTGTTTTTT. This chain links TRBV11-3 with TRBJ2-2; D may be TRBD1 (6 bases). V was shortened by 5 bases and J by 7 bases, with 14 bases between the two germline ends. Germline V lookup: CDR1 SGHNT, CDR2 YENEEA. CDR3 length equals 14 residues.

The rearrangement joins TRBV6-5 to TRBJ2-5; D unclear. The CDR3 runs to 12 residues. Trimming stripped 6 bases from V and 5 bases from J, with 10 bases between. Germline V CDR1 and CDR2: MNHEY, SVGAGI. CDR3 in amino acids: CASSPGWETQYF. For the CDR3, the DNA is TGTGCCAGCAGCCCCGGATGGGAGACCCAGTACTTC.

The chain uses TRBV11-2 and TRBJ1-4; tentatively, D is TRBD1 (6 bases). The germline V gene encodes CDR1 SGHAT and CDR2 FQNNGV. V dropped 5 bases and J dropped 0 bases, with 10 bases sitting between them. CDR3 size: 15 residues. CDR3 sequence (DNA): TGTGCCAGCAGCCCGGACAGAGCAACTAATGAAAAACTGTTTTTT. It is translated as CASSPDRATNEKLFF.

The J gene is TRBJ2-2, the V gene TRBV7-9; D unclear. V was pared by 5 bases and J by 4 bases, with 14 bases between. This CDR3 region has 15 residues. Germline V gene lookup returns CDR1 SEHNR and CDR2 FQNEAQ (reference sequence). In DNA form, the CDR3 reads TGTGCCAGCAGCCCCACCCGCGCGACCACCGGGGAGCTGTTTTTT. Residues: CASSPTRATTGELFF.

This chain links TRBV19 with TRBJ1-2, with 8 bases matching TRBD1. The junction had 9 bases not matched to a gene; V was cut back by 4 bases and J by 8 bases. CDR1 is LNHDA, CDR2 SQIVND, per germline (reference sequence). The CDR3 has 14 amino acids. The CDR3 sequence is CASSSAGGRVGYTF. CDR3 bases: TGTGCCAGTAGTAGCGCAGGGGGCAGGGTCGGCTACACCTTC.

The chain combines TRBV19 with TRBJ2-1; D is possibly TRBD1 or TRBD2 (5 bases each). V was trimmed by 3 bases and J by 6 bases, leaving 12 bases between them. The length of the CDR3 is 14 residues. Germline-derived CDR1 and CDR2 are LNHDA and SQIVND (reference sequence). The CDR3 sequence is CASSIRGDANEQFF. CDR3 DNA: TGTGCCAGTAGTATCAGAGGGGACGCCAATGAGCAGTTCTTC.

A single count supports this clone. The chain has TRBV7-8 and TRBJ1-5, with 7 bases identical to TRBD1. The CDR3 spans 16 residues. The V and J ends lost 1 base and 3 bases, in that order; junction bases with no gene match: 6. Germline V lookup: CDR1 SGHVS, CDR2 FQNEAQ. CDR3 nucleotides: TGTGCCAGCAGCTTAGGATGGACAGGACCCAATCAGCCCCAGCATTTT. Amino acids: CASSLGWTGPNQPQHF.